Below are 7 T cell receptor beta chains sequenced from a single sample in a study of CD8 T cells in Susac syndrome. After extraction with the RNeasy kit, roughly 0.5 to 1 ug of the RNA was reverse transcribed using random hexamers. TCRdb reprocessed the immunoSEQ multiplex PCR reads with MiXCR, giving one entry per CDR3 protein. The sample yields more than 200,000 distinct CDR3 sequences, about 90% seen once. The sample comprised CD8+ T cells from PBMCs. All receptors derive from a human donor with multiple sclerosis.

As DNA, the CDR3 is TGCGCCAGCAGCCACACCGGGACAGGAGACGGCTACACCTTC. Translation: CASSHTGTGDGYTF. The chain recombines TRBV5-1 with TRBJ1-2; 8 bases agree with TRBD1. Trimming at V came to 4 bases and at J to 8 bases, leaving 10 bases not matched to a gene. The germline CDR1 and CDR2 sequences are SGHRS and YFSETQ. The CDR3 totals 14 residues.

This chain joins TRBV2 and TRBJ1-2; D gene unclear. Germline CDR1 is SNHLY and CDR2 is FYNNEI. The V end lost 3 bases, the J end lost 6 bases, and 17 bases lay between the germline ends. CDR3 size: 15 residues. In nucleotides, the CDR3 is TGTGCCAGCAGTGAGAATGGGGTCCCATTTGATGGCTACACCTTC. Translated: CASSENGVPFDGYTF.

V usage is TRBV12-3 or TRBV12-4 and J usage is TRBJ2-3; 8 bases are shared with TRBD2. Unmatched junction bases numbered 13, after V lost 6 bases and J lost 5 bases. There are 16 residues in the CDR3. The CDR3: CASSRGGPRGVDTQYF. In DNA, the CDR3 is TGTGCCAGCAGCCGGGGGGGCCCGCGGGGGGTAGATACGCAGTATTTT.

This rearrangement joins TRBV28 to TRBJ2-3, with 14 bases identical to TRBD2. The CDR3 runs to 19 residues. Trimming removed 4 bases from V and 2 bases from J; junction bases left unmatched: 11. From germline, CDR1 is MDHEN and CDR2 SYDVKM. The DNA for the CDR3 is TGTGCCAGCAGTTCCCCGGGACTAGCGGGAGCGAGCCCCACAGATACGCAGTATTTT. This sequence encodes CASSSPGLAGASPTDTQYF.

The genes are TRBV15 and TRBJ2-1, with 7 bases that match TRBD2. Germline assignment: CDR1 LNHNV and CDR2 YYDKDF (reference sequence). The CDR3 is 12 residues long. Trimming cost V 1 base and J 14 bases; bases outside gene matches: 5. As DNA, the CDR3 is TGTGCCACCAGCAGAGGGGGGGGTCAGGAGTTCTTC. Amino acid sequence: CATSRGGGQEFF.

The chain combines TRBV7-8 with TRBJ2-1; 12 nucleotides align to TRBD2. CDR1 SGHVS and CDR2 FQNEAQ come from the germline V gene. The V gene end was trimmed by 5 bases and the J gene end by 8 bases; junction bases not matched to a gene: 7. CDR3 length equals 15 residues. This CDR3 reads CASSLLAGGGYEQFF. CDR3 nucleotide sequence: TGTGCCAGCAGCCTACTAGCGGGAGGAGGCTATGAGCAGTTCTTC.

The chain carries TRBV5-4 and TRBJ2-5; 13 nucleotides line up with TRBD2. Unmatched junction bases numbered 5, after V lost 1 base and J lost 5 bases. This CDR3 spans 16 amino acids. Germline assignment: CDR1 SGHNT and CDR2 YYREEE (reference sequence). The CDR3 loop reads CASSLKLLAGGETQYF. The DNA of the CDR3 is TGTGCCAGCAGCTTGAAGTTACTAGCGGGAGGGGAGACCCAGTACTTC.